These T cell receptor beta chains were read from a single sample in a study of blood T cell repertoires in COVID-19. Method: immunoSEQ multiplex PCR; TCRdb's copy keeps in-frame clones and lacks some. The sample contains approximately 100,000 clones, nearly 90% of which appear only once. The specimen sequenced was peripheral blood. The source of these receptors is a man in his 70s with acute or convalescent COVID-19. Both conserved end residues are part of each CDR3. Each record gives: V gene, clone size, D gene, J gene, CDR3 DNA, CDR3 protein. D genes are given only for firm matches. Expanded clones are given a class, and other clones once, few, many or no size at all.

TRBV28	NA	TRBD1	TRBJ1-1	TGTGCCAGCTCGAGGGGACAGGCGAACACTGAAGCTTTCTTT	CASSRGQANTEAFF
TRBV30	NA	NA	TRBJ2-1	TGTGCCTGGAGTAAGCGGGCACCAGGACGGCCAGGGAACAATGAGCAGTTCTTC	CAWSKRAPGRPGNNEQFF
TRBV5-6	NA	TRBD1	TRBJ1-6	TGTGCCAGCAGCACACAGGGGGCCAGTAATTCACCCCTCCACTTT	CASSTQGASNSPLHF
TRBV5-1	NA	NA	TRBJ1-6	TGCGCCAGCAGCTCTCAGGGAGACAGGCACCTCCACTTT	CASSSQGDRHLHF
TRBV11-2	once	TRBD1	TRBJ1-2	TGTGCCAGCAGCTCCATCAAGACAGGGGCGGATGGCTACACCTTC	CASSSIKTGADGYTF
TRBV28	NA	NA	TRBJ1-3	TGTGCCAGCAGTCCCGGAGGGTTCTTAACCATATATTTT	CASSPGGFLTIYF
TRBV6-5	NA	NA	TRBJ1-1	TGTGCCAGCAGCCAACTGGGACAGAACACTGAAGCTTTCTTT	CASSQLGQNTEAFF
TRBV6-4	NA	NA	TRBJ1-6	TGTGCCAGCAGTGATACCAGGGATTCACCCCTCCACTTT	CASSDTRDSPLHF
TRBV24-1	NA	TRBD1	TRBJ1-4	TGTGCCGTTCCACCGGGACAGTGTAATGAAAAACTGTTTTTT	CAVPPGQCNEKLFF
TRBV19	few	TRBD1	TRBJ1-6	TGTGCCAGTGGGGACAGGGGGAGCTCACCCCTCCACTTT	CASGDRGSSPLHF
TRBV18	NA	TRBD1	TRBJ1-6	TGTGCCAGCTCACTCGGGACAGCAGATAATTCACCCCTCCACTTT	CASSLGTADNSPLHF
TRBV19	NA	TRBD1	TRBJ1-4	TGTGCCAGTAGTACCCAGACAGGGTTTAATGAAAAACTGTTTTTT	CASSTQTGFNEKLFF
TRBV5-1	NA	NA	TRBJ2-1	TGCGCCAGCAGCTTCCTCAGCGATGAGCAGTTCTTC	CASSFLSDEQFF
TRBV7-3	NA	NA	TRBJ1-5	TGTGCCAGGGCGTCCTATTCCCCCGGGAGTCAGCCCCAGCATTTT	CARASYSPGSQPQHF
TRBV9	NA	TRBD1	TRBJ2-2	TGTGCCAGCAGCGACAGGGGGGCCGGGGAGCTGTTTTTT	CASSDRGAGELFF
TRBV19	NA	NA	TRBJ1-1	TGTGCCAGTAGTATACAGGGGTGGACCTCTGAAGCTTTCTTT	CASSIQGWTSEAFF
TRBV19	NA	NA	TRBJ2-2	TGTGCCAGTAGTATCGCCAGGGCCGACACCGGGGAGCTGTTTTTT	CASSIARADTGELFF
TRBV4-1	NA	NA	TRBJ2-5	TGCGCCAGCAGCCAATTAACAGGGGAGACCCAGTACTTC	CASSQLTGETQYF
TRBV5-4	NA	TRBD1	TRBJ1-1	TGTGCCAGCAGCTTGGCCGTGGGACAGAATGAAGCTTTCTTT	CASSLAVGQNEAFF
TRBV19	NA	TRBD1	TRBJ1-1	TGTGCCAGTAGCGATAAGGACAGGGCCATGTCCGCTTTCTTT	CASSDKDRAMSAFF
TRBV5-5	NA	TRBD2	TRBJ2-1	TGTGCCAGCAGCATACTTAGCGGGGGGGCCTCCTACAATGAGCAGTTCTTC	CASSILSGGASYNEQFF
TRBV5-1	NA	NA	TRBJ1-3	TGCGCCAGCAGCTTGGATGCAGGGAGGACCATATATTTT	CASSLDAGRTIYF
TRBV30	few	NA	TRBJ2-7	TGTGCCTGGAGTGTACTTGTTGAAAGGGGGTACGAGCAGTACTTC	CAWSVLVERGYEQYF
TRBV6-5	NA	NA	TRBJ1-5	TGTGCCAGCAGTTTGGGAGGAAGCGGTCAGCCCCAGCATTTT	CASSLGGSGQPQHF
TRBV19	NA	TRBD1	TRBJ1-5	TGTGCCAGTAGTATAGATCGTAGGGGGCGGAATCAGCCCCAGCATTTT	CASSIDRRGRNQPQHF
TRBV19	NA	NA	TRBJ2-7	TGTGCCAGTAGTATAGATCTGAGCTACGAGCAGTACTTC	CASSIDLSYEQYF
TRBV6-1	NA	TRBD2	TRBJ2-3	TGTGCCAGCAGTGAAGCGGAGCGGGGGCCTGTAGATACGCAGTATTTT	CASSEAERGPVDTQYF